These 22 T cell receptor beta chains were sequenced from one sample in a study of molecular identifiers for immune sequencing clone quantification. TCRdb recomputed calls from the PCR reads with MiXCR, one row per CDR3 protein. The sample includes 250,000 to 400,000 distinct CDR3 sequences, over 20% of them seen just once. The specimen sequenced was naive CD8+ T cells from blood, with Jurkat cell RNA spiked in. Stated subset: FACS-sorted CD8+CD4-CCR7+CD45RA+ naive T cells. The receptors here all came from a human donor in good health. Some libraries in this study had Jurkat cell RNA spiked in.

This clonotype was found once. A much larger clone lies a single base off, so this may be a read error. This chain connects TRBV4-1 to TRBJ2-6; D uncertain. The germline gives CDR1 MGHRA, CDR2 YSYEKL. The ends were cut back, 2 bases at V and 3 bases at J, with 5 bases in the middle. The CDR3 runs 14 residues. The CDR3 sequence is CASSQIFGANVLTF. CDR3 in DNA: TGCGCCAGCAGCCAAATCTTTGGGGCCAACGTCCTGACTTTC.

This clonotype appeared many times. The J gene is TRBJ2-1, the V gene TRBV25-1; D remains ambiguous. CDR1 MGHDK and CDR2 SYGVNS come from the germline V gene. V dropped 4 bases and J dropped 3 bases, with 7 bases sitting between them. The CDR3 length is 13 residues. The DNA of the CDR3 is TGTGCCAGCAGTGTCCAGCGCTACAATGAGCAGTTCTTC. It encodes CASSVQRYNEQFF.

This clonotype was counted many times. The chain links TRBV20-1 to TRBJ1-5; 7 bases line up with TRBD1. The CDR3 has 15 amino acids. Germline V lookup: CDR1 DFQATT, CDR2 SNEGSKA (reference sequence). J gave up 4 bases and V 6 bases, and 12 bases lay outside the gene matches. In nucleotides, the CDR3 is TGCAGTGCCCCCACGGGACAGTCTTTTAATCAGCCCCAGCATTTT. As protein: CSAPTGQSFNQPQHF.

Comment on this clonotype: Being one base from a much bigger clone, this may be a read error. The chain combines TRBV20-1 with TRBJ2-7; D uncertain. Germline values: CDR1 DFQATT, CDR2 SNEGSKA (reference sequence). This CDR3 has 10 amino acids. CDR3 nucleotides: TGCAGTGCTAAATTGGGCGAGCGGTACTTC. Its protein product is CSAKLGERYF.

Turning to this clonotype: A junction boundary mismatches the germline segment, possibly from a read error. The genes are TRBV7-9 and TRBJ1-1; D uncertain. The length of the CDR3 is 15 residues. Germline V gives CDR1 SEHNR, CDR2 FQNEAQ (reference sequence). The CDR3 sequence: CASSSKQTMNTGAFF. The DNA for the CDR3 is TGTGCCAGCAGCTCCAAACAAACTATGAACACTGGAGCTTTCTTT.

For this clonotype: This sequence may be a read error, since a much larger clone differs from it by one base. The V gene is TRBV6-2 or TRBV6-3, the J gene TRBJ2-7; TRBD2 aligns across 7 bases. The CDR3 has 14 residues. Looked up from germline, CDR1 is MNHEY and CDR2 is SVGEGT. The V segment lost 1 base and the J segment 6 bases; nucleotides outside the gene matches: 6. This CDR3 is CASSYWSGTCEQYF. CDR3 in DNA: TGTGCCAGCAGTTACTGGAGCGGGACCTGCGAGCAGTACTTC.

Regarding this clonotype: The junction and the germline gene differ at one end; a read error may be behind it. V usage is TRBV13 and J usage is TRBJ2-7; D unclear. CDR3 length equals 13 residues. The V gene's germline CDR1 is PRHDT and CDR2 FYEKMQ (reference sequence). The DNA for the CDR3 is TGTGCCAGCAGCCCTGGACGGTCCTACGAGCCGTACTTC. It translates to CASSPGRSYEPYF.

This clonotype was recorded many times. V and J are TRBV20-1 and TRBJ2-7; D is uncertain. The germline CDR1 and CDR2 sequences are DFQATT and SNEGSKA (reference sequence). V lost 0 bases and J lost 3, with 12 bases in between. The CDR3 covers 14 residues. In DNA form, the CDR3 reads TGCAGTGCTAGAGACCGCGGCAGCCTCTACGAGCAGTACTTC. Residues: CSARDRGSLYEQYF.

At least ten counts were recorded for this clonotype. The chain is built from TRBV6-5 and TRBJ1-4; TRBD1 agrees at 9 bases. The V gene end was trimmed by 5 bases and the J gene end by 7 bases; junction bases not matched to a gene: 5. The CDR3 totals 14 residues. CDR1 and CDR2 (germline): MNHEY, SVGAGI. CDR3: CASSPGQGFEKLFF. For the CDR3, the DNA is TGTGCCAGCAGTCCGGGACAGGGTTTTGAAAAACTGTTTTTT.

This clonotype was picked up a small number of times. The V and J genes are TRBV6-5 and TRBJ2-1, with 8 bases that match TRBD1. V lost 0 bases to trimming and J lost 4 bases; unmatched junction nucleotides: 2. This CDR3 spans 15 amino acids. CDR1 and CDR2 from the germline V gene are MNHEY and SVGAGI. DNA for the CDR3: TGTGCCAGCAGTTACTCCAGGGGGCCGTACAATGAGCAGTTCTTC. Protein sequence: CASSYSRGPYNEQFF.

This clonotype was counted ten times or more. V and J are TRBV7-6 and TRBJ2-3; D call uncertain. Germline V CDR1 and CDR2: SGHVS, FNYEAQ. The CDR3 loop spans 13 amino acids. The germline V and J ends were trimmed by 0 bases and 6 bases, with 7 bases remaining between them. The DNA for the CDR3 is TGTGCCAGCAGCTTAGCATTAGGCGATACGCAGTATTTT. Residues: CASSLALGDTQYF.

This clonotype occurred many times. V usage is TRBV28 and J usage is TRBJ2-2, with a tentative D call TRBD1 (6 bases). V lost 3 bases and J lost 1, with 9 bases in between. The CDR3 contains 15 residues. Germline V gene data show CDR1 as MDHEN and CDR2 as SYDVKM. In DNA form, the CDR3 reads TGTGCCAGCAGTTTCCCGACAGGGAACACCGGGGAGCTGTTTTTT. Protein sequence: CASSFPTGNTGELFF.

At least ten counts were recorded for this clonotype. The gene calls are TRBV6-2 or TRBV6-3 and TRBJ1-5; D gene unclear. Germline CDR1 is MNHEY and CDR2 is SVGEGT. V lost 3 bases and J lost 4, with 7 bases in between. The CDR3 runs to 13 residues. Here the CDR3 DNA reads TGTGCCAGCAGTTATCGCCGAAATCAGCCCCAGCATTTT. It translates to CASSYRRNQPQHF.

As DNA, the CDR3 is TGTGCCAGCAGCCCCTGGACAGGGGGGATAGATCAGCCCCAGCATTTT. It encodes CASSPWTGGIDQPQHF. The gene calls are TRBV16 and TRBJ1-5, with TRBD1 matching over 10 bases. Germline values: CDR1 KGHSY, CDR2 FQNENV. The length of the CDR3 is 16 residues. Trimming took 4 bases from V and 5 from J; bases not matched to a gene: 8.

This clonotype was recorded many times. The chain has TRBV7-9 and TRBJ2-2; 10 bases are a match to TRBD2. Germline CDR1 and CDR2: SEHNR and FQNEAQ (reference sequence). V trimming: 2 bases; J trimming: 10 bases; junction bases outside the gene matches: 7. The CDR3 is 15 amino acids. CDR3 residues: CASSLLAGDVEELFF. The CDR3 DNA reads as TGTGCCAGCAGCTTACTAGCGGGAGACGTCGAGGAGCTGTTTTTT. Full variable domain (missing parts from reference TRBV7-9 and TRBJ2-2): DTGVSQNPRHKITKRGQNVTFRCDPISEHNRLYWYRQTLGQGPEFLTYFQNEAQLEKSRLLSDRFSAERPKGSFSTLEIQRTEQGDSAMYLCASSLLAGDVEELFFGEGSRLTVL.

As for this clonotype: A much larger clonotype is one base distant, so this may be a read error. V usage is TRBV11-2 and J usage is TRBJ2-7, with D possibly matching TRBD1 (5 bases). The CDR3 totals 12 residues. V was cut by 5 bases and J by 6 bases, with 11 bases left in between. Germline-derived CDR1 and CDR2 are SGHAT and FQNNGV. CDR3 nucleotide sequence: TGTGCCAGCAGCCCAATCAGGGCCGAGCAGTACTTC. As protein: CASSPIRAEQYF.

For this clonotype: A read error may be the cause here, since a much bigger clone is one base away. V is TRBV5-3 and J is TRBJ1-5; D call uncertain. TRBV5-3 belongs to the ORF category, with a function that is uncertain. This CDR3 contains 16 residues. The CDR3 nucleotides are TGTGCCAGCAGCTTGGGATATAATAGGGCCGATCAGCCCCAGCATTTT. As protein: CASSLGYNRADQPQHF.

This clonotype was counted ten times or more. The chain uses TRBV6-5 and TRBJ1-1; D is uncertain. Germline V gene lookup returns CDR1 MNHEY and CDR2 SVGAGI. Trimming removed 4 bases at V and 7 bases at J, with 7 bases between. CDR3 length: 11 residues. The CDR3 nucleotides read TGTGCCAGCAGTTCCCCCCTTGAAGCTTTCTTT. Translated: CASSSPLEAFF.

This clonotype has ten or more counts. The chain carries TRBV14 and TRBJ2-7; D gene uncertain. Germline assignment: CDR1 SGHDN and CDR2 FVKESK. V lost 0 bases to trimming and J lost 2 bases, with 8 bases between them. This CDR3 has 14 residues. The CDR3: CASSQERQTYEQYF. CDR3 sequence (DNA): TGTGCCAGCAGCCAAGAAAGGCAGACCTACGAGCAGTACTTC. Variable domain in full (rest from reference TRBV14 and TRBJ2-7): EAGVTQFPSHSVIEKGQTVTLRCDPISGHDNLYWYRRVMGKEIKFLLHFVKESKQDESGMPNNRFLAERTGGTYSTLKVQPAELEDSGVYFCASSQERQTYEQYFGPGTRLTVT.

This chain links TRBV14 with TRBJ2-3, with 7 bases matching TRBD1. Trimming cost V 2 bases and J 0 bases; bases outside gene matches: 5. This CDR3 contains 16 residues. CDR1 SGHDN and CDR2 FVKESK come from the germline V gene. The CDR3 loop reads CASSQYRDSSTDTQYF. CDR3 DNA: TGTGCCAGCAGCCAATACCGGGACAGTAGCACAGATACGCAGTATTTT.

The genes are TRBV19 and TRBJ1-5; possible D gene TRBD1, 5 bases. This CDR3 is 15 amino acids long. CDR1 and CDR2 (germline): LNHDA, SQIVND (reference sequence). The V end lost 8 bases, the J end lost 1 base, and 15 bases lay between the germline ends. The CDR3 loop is CASAMRGTSNQPQHF. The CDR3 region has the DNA TGTGCCAGTGCTATGAGGGGTACGAGCAATCAGCCCCAGCATTTT.

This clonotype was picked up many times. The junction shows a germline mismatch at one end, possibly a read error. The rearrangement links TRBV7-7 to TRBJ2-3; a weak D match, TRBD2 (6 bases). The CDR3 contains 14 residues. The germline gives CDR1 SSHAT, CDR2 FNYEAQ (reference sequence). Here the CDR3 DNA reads TGTGCTAGCAGCTTAGGCGGGGCGCGAGATACGCAGTATTTT. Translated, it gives CASSLGGARDTQYF.